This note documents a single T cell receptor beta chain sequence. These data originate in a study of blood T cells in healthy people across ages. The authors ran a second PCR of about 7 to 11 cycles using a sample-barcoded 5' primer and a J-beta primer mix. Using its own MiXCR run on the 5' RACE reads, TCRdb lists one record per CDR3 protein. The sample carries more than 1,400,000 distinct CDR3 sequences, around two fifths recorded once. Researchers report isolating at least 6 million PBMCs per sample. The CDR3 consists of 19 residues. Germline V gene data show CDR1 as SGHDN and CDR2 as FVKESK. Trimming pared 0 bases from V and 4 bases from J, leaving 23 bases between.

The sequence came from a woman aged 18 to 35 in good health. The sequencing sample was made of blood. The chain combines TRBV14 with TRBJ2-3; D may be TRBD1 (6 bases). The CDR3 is CASSQDRGTDQAPADTQYF. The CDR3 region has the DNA TGTGCCAGCAGCCAAGATAGGGGGACGGACCAAGCCCCAGCAGATACGCAGTATTTT.